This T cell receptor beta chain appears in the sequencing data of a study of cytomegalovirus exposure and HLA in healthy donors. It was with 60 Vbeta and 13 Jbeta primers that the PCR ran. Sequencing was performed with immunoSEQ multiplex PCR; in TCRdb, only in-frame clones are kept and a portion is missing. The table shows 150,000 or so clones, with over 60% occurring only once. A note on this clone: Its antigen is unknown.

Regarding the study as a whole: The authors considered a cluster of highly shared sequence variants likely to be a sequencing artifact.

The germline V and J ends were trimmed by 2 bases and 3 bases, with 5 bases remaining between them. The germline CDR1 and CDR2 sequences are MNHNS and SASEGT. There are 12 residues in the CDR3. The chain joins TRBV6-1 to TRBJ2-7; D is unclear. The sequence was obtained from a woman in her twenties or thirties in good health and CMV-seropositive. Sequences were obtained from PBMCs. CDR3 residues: CASSERSYEQYF. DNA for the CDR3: TGTGCCAGCAGTGAACGTAGCTACGAGCAGTACTTC.